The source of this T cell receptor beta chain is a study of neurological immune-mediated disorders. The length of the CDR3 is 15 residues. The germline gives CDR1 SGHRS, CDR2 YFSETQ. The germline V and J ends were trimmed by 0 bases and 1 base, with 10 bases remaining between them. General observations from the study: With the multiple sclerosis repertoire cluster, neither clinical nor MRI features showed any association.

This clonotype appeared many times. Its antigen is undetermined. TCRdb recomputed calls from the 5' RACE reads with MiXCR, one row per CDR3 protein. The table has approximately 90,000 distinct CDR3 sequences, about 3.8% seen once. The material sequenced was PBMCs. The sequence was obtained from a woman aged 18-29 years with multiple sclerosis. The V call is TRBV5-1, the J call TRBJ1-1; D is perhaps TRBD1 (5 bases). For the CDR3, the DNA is TGCGCCAGCAGCTTGGAAGGGGTCGAGAACACTGAAGCTTTCTTT. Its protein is CASSLEGVENTEAFF.